Described below is a single TCR beta chain sequence and its context. Its antigen is not identified. These data are taken from a study of post-analysis software for immune sequencing data. The overall study: Patients with relapsing-remitting, secondary progressive and progressive-relapsing multiple sclerosis courses were all represented.

Trimming shortened V by 7 bases and J by 8 bases, and 23 bases separated the two germline ends. There are 15 residues in the CDR3. The germline V gene encodes CDR1 MNHNS and CDR2 SASEGT. Overall study findings and caveats: F measure showed strong co-clustering of same-batch samples. In patients, about five TRBV segments were more frequent than in controls, with TRBV5-6, TRBV5-1 and TRBV20-1 among them. When compared against controls, multiple sclerosis patients showed significantly lower normalized Chao1 diversity.

Incorporated into the TCR beta cDNA libraries were unique molecular identifiers, which served to reduce PCR and sequencing biases. Input amounts of 1 to 10 million T cells were used. These gave roughly 0.5 million cDNA molecules, so each molecule approximated one T cell. Each CDR3 protein gets one entry after TCRdb re-called the PCR reads with MiXCR. The table shows 650,000 to 850,000 distinct CDR3 sequences, with 40% to 55% occurring only once. The specimen sequenced was blood. The chain uses TRBV6-1 and TRBJ1-2; D is possibly TRBD1 (5 bases). This TCR came from a girl between 5 and 17 years old with multiple sclerosis. CDR3: CASKLGLEGREGYTF. As DNA, the CDR3 is TGTGCCAGCAAATTAGGGCTTGAGGGGCGCGAAGGCTACACCTTC.